This TCR beta chain was recorded in a study of T cells in Graves' hyperthyroidism and ophthalmopathy. Across the study: Any treatment followed the collection of peripheral blood at initial diagnosis.

Any patient presenting with uncontrolled infection, other autoimmune disease, pregnancy or lactation was left out. Each diagnosis was grounded in clinical symptoms, serum thyroxine and TRAb, thyroid ultrasound, and orbital computed tomography. This clonotype was observed at least ten times. From RNA transcripts, TCR beta CDR3 regions were amplified. An initial round of RT-PCR targeting the TCR CDR3 relied on the HTBI primer set. MiXCR, run by TCRdb on the multiplex PCR reads, gives a single entry per CDR3 protein. This table holds approximately 620,000 distinct CDR3 sequences, over 11% found once. Source material: blood. The clonotype was recovered from a woman in her 30s with Graves' hyperthyroidism that later progressed to Graves' ophthalmopathy.

CDR3 in DNA: TGCGCCAGCAGCCTTCTACTGGCGGGAGGAGGAACCGGGGAGCTGTTTTTT. Its protein product is CASSLLLAGGGTGELFF. This chain connects TRBV5-1 to TRBJ2-2, with 8 bases that match TRBD2. This CDR3 region has 17 residues. J gave up 5 bases and V 4 bases, and 13 bases lay outside the gene matches. Germline loops: CDR1 SGHRS, CDR2 YFSETQ.